These T cell receptor beta chains were read from a single sample in a study of identical twins. TCRdb redid the calling of the 5' RACE reads with MiXCR, one entry per CDR3 protein. The sample gives more than 600,000 distinct CDR3 sequences, roughly 18% of which show up once; around 13% is in the top ten. The same data also went into a second study, on T cells expressing NK-cell markers.

The source material was PBMCs. The source of these receptors is a woman under 30 in good health. Each CDR3 is given with its conserved first and last residue. The D gene is left open where the match is weak. Where a row states a size, it is once, few, many or the class of an expanded clone; other rows omit it.

v_call	clone_size	j_call	d_call	cdr3_aa	cdr3_nt
TRBV5-1	.	TRBJ2-3	.	CASSLEGWTATDTQYF	TGCGCCAGCAGCTTGGAAGGTTGGACAGCCACAGATACGCAGTATTTT
TRBV6-1	.	TRBJ2-7	TRBD2	CASSAQALAGGPYEQYF	TGTGCCAGCAGTGCACAAGCTTTAGCGGGGGGGCCCTACGAGCAGTACTTC
TRBV20-1	few	TRBJ1-1	.	CSARAIAGNTEAFF	TGCAGTGCTAGAGCTATCGCAGGGAACACTGAAGCTTTCTTT
TRBV6-1	few	TRBJ1-1	.	CASPPGTLRRDLNTEAFF	TGTGCCAGCCCCCCCGGGACCCTAAGGAGGGACTTGAACACTGAAGCTTTCTTT
TRBV14	few	TRBJ2-5	.	CASSQDLGTYTQETQYF	TGTGCCAGCAGCCAAGATCTTGGGACTTACACCCAAGAGACCCAGTACTTC
TRBV4-1	few	TRBJ2-1	.	CASSHVQGLYNEQFF	TGCGCCAGCAGCCACGTCCAGGGGTTGTACAATGAGCAGTTCTTC
TRBV5-6	.	TRBJ1-5	TRBD1	CASSSFDRGNQPQHF	TGTGCCAGCAGCTCCTTCGACAGGGGCAATCAGCCCCAGCATTTT
TRBV5-1	many	TRBJ2-7	TRBD2	CASSNGLASYEQYF	TGCGCCAGCAGTAACGGACTAGCCTCCTACGAGCAGTACTTC
TRBV12-3/TRBV12-4	few	TRBJ2-5	TRBD2	CASTEAGGRETQYF	TGTGCCAGCACCGAAGCGGGGGGGCGAGAGACCCAGTACTTC
TRBV12-3/TRBV12-4	once	TRBJ2-1	TRBD2	CTISLGRSGGAPYNEQFF	TGTACCATCAGTTTAGGTAGGAGCGGGGGGGCCCCCTACAATGAGCAGTTCTTC
TRBV5-1	many	TRBJ2-7	TRBD1	CASSGRQGFTYEQYF	TGCGCCAGCAGCGGGCGACAGGGGTTTACCTACGAGCAGTACTTC
TRBV19	.	TRBJ2-7	.	CASSSPGLISYEQYF	TGTGCCAGTAGTTCACCGGGACTGATTTCCTACGAGCAGTACTTC
TRBV7-2	few	TRBJ2-7	TRBD2	CASSLVGGGAVEQYF	TGTGCCAGCAGCTTAGTCGGCGGGGGGGCGGTAGAGCAGTACTTC
TRBV29-1	.	TRBJ2-5	TRBD2	CSVGPRGGLGETQYF	TGCAGCGTTGGGCCCCGGGGGGGGCTAGGAGAGACCCAGTACTTC
TRBV29-1	.	TRBJ2-7	.	CSVLGHGTPYEQYF	TGCAGCGTCCTCGGGCACGGGACACCCTACGAGCAGTACTTC
TRBV12-3/TRBV12-4	few	TRBJ1-4	.	CASSLRRPNEKLFF	TGTGCCAGCAGTTTAAGGCGGCCTAATGAAAAACTGTTTTTT
TRBV12-3/TRBV12-4	.	TRBJ2-2	.	CASSFASGRTGELFF	TGTGCCAGCAGTTTTGCCAGCGGTAGAACCGGGGAGCTGTTTTTT
TRBV6-1	.	TRBJ1-3	.	CASRSPGGNTIYF	TGTGCCAGCAGATCCCCCGGGGGAAACACCATATATTTT
TRBV20-1	few	TRBJ1-1	.	CSARDQQNEAFF	TGCAGTGCTAGAGATCAACAGAACGAAGCTTTCTTT
TRBV7-9	.	TRBJ2-7	.	CASSSPLSAATYEQYF	TGTGCCAGCAGCTCCCCCCTTTCGGCAGCCACCTACGAGCAGTACTTC
TRBV6-5	few	TRBJ2-3	TRBD1	CASSYSGTGFPDTQYF	TGTGCCAGCAGTTACTCAGGGACAGGGTTCCCAGATACGCAGTATTTT
TRBV7-9	few	TRBJ1-4	.	CASSADRLPKEKLFF	TGTGCCAGCAGCGCCGATCGGTTACCAAAAGAAAAACTGTTTTTT
TRBV4-3	few	TRBJ2-3	.	CASSQDFGTDTQYF	TGCGCCAGCAGCCAAGATTTTGGCACAGATACGCAGTATTTT
TRBV7-2	many	TRBJ2-7	TRBD2	CASSLVAGVYYEQYF	TGTGCCAGCAGCTTAGTAGCGGGAGTCTACTACGAGCAGTACTTC
TRBV5-6	few	TRBJ2-3	.	CASSLEAGTPDTQYF	TGTGCCAGCAGCTTGGAGGCGGGTACCCCAGATACGCAGTATTTT
TRBV7-2	.	TRBJ2-7	TRBD2	CASSLPGGSYEQYF	TGTGCCAGCAGCTTACCGGGAGGTTCCTACGAGCAGTACTTC
TRBV5-1	.	TRBJ1-5	.	CASSLGRGKNQPQHF	TGCGCCAGCAGCTTGGGGCGAGGAAAGAATCAGCCCCAGCATTTT
TRBV4-3	.	TRBJ2-7	TRBD2	CASSQDERGFYEQYF	TGCGCCAGCAGCCAAGATGAGCGGGGTTTTTACGAGCAGTACTTC
TRBV12-3/TRBV12-4	few	TRBJ2-2	.	CASSGKGTKNTGELFF	TGTGCCAGCAGTGGGAAAGGGACCAAGAACACCGGGGAGCTGTTTTTT
TRBV7-7	few	TRBJ2-7	TRBD2	CASSLNSGDSYEQYF	TGTGCTAGCAGCTTGAACAGCGGGGATTCCTACGAGCAGTACTTC
TRBV6-1	many	TRBJ2-1	TRBD2	CASSELAGSYNEQFF	TGTGCCAGCAGTGAACTAGCGGGCTCCTACAATGAGCAGTTCTTC
TRBV12-3/TRBV12-4	few	TRBJ1-1	TRBD1	CASRHTAWDRDHTEAFF	TGTGCCAGCAGACATACCGCGTGGGACAGGGATCACACTGAAGCTTTCTTT
TRBV18	.	TRBJ1-6	.	CASSPRDGVGSPLHF	TGTGCCAGCTCACCCAGGGACGGTGTAGGATCACCCCTCCACTTT
TRBV19	few	TRBJ2-7	.	CASSDSVGDSSYEQYF	TGTGCCAGTAGCGATTCTGTTGGCGATAGCTCCTACGAGCAGTACTTC
TRBV5-1	.	TRBJ2-1	TRBD2	CASSWTSGSGNEQFF	TGCGCCAGCAGCTGGACTAGCGGGAGCGGGAATGAGCAGTTCTTC
TRBV7-2	few	TRBJ1-5	.	CASSLGGFSQQPQHF	TGTGCCAGCAGCTTAGGTGGGTTCAGTCAACAGCCCCAGCATTTT
TRBV20-1	.	TRBJ1-2	TRBD1	CSATAGQGGIYGYTF	TGCAGCGCAACCGCAGGACAGGGGGGGATTTATGGCTACACCTTC
TRBV5-1	.	TRBJ2-1	.	CASSPRAPLGGEQFF	TGCGCCAGCAGCCCCCGGGCCCCCCTCGGCGGTGAGCAGTTCTTC